A single sample gave rise to the 30 T cell receptor beta chains below, sequenced in a study of shared clonotypes between healthy human individuals. Here immunoSEQ multiplex PCR was the method, and the copy in TCRdb shows in-frame clones only, minus some. The sample lists about 110,000 clones; approximately 70% were seen once. The sequenced material came from memory CD8+ T cells sorted from blood. Noted subset: CD45RO+ cells pooled with CCR7-negative TemRA cells. Receptors were obtained from a woman aged 25 to 45 in good health.

As regards this clone: In the same sample, other DNA sequences code for this CDR3. The chain has TRBV5-6 and TRBJ2-1; TRBD2 agrees at 7 bases. This CDR3 comprises 15 residues. Looked up from germline, CDR1 is SGHDT and CDR2 is YYEEEE. V trimming: 0 bases; J trimming: 4 bases; junction bases outside the gene matches: 4. CDR3: CASSLELAAYNEQFF. In DNA form, the CDR3 reads TGTGCCAGCAGCTTGGAGCTAGCGGCTTACAATGAGCAGTTCTTC. Full variable domain (missing parts from reference TRBV5-6 and TRBJ2-1): DAGVTQSPTHLIKTRGQQVTLRCSPKSGHDTVSWYQQALGQGPQFIFQYYEEEERQRGNFPDRFSGHQFPNYSSELNVNALLLGDSALYLCASSLELAAYNEQFFGPGTRLTVL.

This clone was counted a single time. The chain recombines TRBV2 with TRBJ2-7, with TRBD2 identical over 11 bases. The CDR3 runs 15 residues. The germline V gene has CDR1 SNHLY and CDR2 FYNNEI. V gave up 1 base and J gave up 5 bases; unmatched junction bases: 4. CDR3 region: CASSEVTSGSHEQYF. Written as DNA, the CDR3 is TGTGCCAGCAGTGAAGTCACTAGCGGGAGTCACGAGCAGTACTTC.

The V and J genes are TRBV30 and TRBJ1-5; no clear D gene. The CDR3 covers 13 residues. Germline CDR1 reads GTSNPN; CDR2 reads SVGIG (reference sequence). The ends were cut back, 0 bases at V and 9 bases at J, with 12 bases in the middle. The CDR3 nucleotides are TGTGCCTGGAGTGTGGGTCTTGACCGGCCCCAGCATTTT. Its protein product is CAWSVGLDRPQHF.

The chain has TRBV28 and TRBJ2-7; TRBD1 agrees at 9 bases. Germline V gene lookup returns CDR1 MDHEN and CDR2 SYDVKM. The CDR3 is 16 residues long. With V trimmed by 5 bases and J by 1 base, 9 bases remained unmatched. In DNA form, the CDR3 reads TGTGCCAGCAGTGACCCAGTCGGGACAGGGTCCTACGAGCAGTACTTC. It translates to CASSDPVGTGSYEQYF.

The gene calls are TRBV28 and TRBJ2-6, with D unresolved. The germline gives CDR1 MDHEN, CDR2 SYDVKM. This CDR3 contains 15 residues. The V end lost 5 bases, the J end lost 0 bases, and 8 bases lay between the germline ends. CDR3 amino acids: CASSPPNSGANVLTF. DNA for the CDR3: TGTGCCAGCAGTCCACCCAACTCTGGGGCCAACGTCCTGACTTTC.

V gene TRBV29-1 combines with J gene TRBJ2-1; 8 bases line up with TRBD2. With 4 bases clipped from V and 6 bases from J, the junction kept 11 bases outside the gene matches. The germline gives CDR1 SQVTM, CDR2 ANQGSEA. This CDR3 has 15 amino acids. CDR3 coding DNA: TGCAGCGTTGTAGGCCGGACTAGCAGTTTCAATGAGCAGTTCTTC. It codes for CSVVGRTSSFNEQFF.

The chain carries TRBV9 and TRBJ2-1; TRBD1 aligns across 8 bases. V lost 4 bases and J lost 2; bases outside the gene matches: 8. Looked up from germline, CDR1 is SGDLS and CDR2 is YYNGEE. The CDR3 runs to 16 residues. CDR3 residues: CASSRTGGGTYNEQFF. The CDR3 nucleotides read TGTGCCAGCAGCCGAACAGGGGGTGGTACCTACAATGAGCAGTTCTTC.

Concerning this clone itself: This probably arose from a read error, given a far larger clone one base away. This sequence joins TRBV1 and TRBJ1-5. TRBV1 is a known pseudogene. This CDR3 is 15 amino acids long. This CDR3 is CTSSQAGGNYQPQHF. The DNA for the CDR3 is TGCACCAGCAGCCAAGCGGGGGGGAACTATCAGCCCCAGCATTTT.

The chain has TRBV29-1 and TRBJ2-1; TRBD2 matches at 14 bases. In germline, CDR1 is SQVTM, CDR2 ANQGSEA. The CDR3 has 14 amino acids. The ends lost 6 bases at V and 6 bases at J; junction bases unmatched: 4. The CDR3 is CSVTGTSGGNEQFF. The CDR3 region has the DNA TGCAGCGTCACCGGGACTAGCGGGGGCAATGAGCAGTTCTTC.

The chain's CDR3 is CASSDRPSGANVLTF. As DNA, the CDR3 is TGTGCCAGCAGTGATCGTCCCTCTGGGGCCAACGTCCTGACTTTC. J is TRBJ2-6 and V is TRBV6-1; D is unresolved. The CDR3 runs to 15 residues. V was trimmed by 3 bases and J by 0 bases, leaving 6 bases between them. Germline-derived CDR1 and CDR2 are MNHNS and SASEGT.

The chain joins TRBV4-1 to TRBJ2-2; D is uncertain. V was trimmed by 10 bases and J by 5 bases, leaving 17 bases between them. This CDR3 spans 14 amino acids. Germline V gene lookup returns CDR1 MGHRA and CDR2 YSYEKL. The CDR3 nucleotides read TGCGCCACCTCTCTAGTTAGGTCGACCGGGGAGCTGTTTTTT. This sequence encodes CATSLVRSTGELFF.

V and J are TRBV25-1 and TRBJ2-7; no clear D. Germline V CDR1 and CDR2: MGHDK, SYGVNS. The CDR3 has 12 amino acids. The ends were cut back, 5 bases at V and 1 base at J, with 6 bases in the middle. The CDR3 is CASSYQSYEQYF. The CDR3 DNA reads as TGTGCCAGCAGTTATCAATCCTACGAGCAGTACTTC.

The chain carries TRBV5-6 and TRBJ2-1, with 9 bases matching TRBD2. Germline V gene lookup returns CDR1 SGHDT and CDR2 YYEEEE. The CDR3 loop spans 15 amino acids. V was pared by 6 bases and J by 10 bases, with 14 bases of the junction left unmatched. CDR3 in DNA: TGTGCCAGCACCGATTCCGGGGCTAGCGGGAAGGAGCAGTTCTTC. It yields the protein CASTDSGASGKEQFF.

The chain uses TRBV28 and TRBJ1-3, with 7 nucleotides matching TRBD1. This CDR3 is built from 15 residues. With V trimmed by 3 bases and J by 0 bases, 2 bases remained unmatched. The V gene's germline CDR1 is MDHEN and CDR2 SYDVKM. For the CDR3, the DNA is TGTGCCAGCAGTTTGGGACAGTTCTCTGGAAACACCATATATTTT. Protein sequence: CASSLGQFSGNTIYF.

This clone was observed a few times. The chain has TRBV6-1 and TRBJ2-2; D is unclear. This CDR3 region has 15 residues. The V end lost 1 base, the J end lost 0 bases, and 6 bases lay between the germline ends. Per germline, CDR1 MNHNS and CDR2 SASEGT. CDR3 DNA: TGTGCCAGCAGTGAAGGCCCTACGAACACCGGGGAGCTGTTTTTT. It specifies CASSEGPTNTGELFF.

The chain couples TRBV5-1 to TRBJ2-3; D not certain. Trimming removed 2 bases from V and 5 bases from J, with 21 bases in between. The CDR3 sequence is 17 residues long. Germline CDR1 and CDR2: SGHRS and YFSETQ. The CDR3 region has the DNA TGCGCCAGCAGCTTCAATGGTAGGTCCAAAAGAAGAGATACGCAGTATTTT. This sequence encodes CASSFNGRSKRRDTQYF.

This clone was counted only a few times. This chain connects TRBV25-1 to TRBJ2-6; TRBD1 aligns across 7 bases. This CDR3 comprises 16 residues. The V gene's germline CDR1 is MGHDK and CDR2 SYGVNS. J lost 4 bases, V lost 2 bases, and 5 bases had no gene match. CDR3 residues: CASSEDRVVGANVLTF. CDR3 sequence (DNA): TGTGCCAGCAGTGAAGACAGGGTGGTGGGGGCCAACGTCCTGACTTTC.

The V and J genes are TRBV28 and TRBJ2-1; 9 bases are shared with TRBD2. Per germline, CDR1 MDHEN and CDR2 SYDVKM. After removal of 8 bases from V and 0 bases from J, the junction contained 8 bases not matched to a gene. CDR3 length: 16 amino acids. DNA for the CDR3: TGTGCCAGCGCCGGGGGCGGGAGGGACTCCTACAATGAGCAGTTCTTC. Translating it yields CASAGGGRDSYNEQFF.

The sample holds many counts of this clone. The V call is TRBV6-6, the J call TRBJ1-2, with TRBD1 matching 8 bases. Germline CDR1 and CDR2: MNHNY and SVGAGI (reference sequence). The CDR3 extends over 15 amino acids. V lost 5 bases and J lost 2; bases outside the gene matches: 7. The CDR3 sequence is CASSPFRTGNYGYTF. Here the CDR3 DNA reads TGTGCCAGCAGTCCCTTCCGGACAGGGAACTATGGCTACACCTTC.

This clone was observed a few times. J is TRBJ1-2 and V is TRBV7-9, with no clear D. Germline V gene lookup returns CDR1 SEHNR and CDR2 FQNEAQ (reference sequence). The CDR3 consists of 13 residues. The ends were cut back, 2 bases at V and 8 bases at J, with 12 bases in the middle. The DNA of the CDR3 is TGTGCCAGCAGCTTACCGACTCCGCAAGGCTACACCTTC. Its protein product is CASSLPTPQGYTF. Full variable domain (missing parts from reference TRBV7-9 and TRBJ1-2): DTGVSQNPRHKITKRGQNVTFRCDPISEHNRLYWYRQTLGQGPEFLTYFQNEAQLEKSRLLSDRFSAERPKGSFSTLEIQRTEQGDSAMYLCASSLPTPQGYTFGSGTRLTVV.

The chain has TRBV19 and TRBJ1-2, with 8 bases lining up with TRBD1. Germline loops: CDR1 LNHDA, CDR2 SQIVND (reference sequence). CDR3 length: 13 amino acids. J gave up 5 bases and V 4 bases, and 3 bases lay outside the gene matches. The CDR3, as DNA: TGTGCCAGTAGTAAGCGACAGGGGTATGGCTACACCTTC. It translates to CASSKRQGYGYTF.

The V call is TRBV28, the J call TRBJ1-5; D is unresolved. Trimming removed 4 bases at V and 2 bases at J, with 12 bases between. Germline V gene lookup returns CDR1 MDHEN and CDR2 SYDVKM. This CDR3 has 15 amino acids. CDR3 DNA: TGTGCCAGCAGTTCCGACGGACTGGGCAATCAGCCCCAGCATTTT. Translating gives CASSSDGLGNQPQHF.

The chain couples TRBV28 to TRBJ2-1; D gene ambiguous. The CDR3 is made up of 14 amino acids. Germline assignment: CDR1 MDHEN and CDR2 SYDVKM. Trimming removed 10 bases at V and 2 bases at J, with 15 bases between. This CDR3 is CATSKTRAYNEQFF. Written as DNA, the CDR3 is TGTGCCACCTCCAAGACAAGAGCCTACAATGAGCAGTTCTTC.

The V and J genes are TRBV25-1 and TRBJ2-5, with 7 bases identical to TRBD2. V was pared by 5 bases and J by 5 bases, with 14 bases of the junction left unmatched. The CDR3 totals 16 residues. Germline V gene sequence: CDR1 MGHDK, CDR2 SYGVNS. The CDR3 region has the DNA TGTGCCAGCAGTAATGGCATTCGGGGAGGGTGGGAGACCCAGTACTTC. Amino acid sequence: CASSNGIRGGWETQYF.

The gene calls are TRBV6-1 and TRBJ1-1; D unclear. This CDR3 comprises 15 residues. Trimming removed 1 base at V and 1 base at J, with 10 bases between. In germline, CDR1 is MNHNS, CDR2 SASEGT. In nucleotides, the CDR3 is TGTGCCAGCAGTGAAGGGATCTATGGGAACACTGAAGCTTTCTTT. It yields the protein CASSEGIYGNTEAFF.

This clone has only a few counts. This chain links TRBV28 with TRBJ1-5, with D unclear. Germline loops: CDR1 MDHEN, CDR2 SYDVKM. The CDR3 covers 13 residues. Trimming left V 3 bases short and J 2 bases short, with 5 bases between. CDR3 DNA: TGTGCCAGCAGTTTTTCCGGCAATCAGCCCCAGCATTTT. As protein: CASSFSGNQPQHF. Using reference TRBV28 and TRBJ1-5 for the parts outside the CDR3, the full variable domain is DVKVTQSSRYLVKRTGEKVFLECVQDMDHENMFWYRQDPGLGLRLIYFSYDVKMKEKGDIPEGYSVSREKKERFSLILESASTNQTSMYLCASSFSGNQPQHFGDGTRLSIL.

The chain has TRBV2 and TRBJ1-1; D is ambiguous. CDR3 length equals 12 residues. Trimming left V 8 bases short and J 1 base short, with 8 bases between. Germline-derived CDR1 and CDR2 are SNHLY and FYNNEI. The CDR3 reads CASGRKNTEAFF. The CDR3, as DNA: TGTGCCAGCGGGCGGAAGAACACTGAAGCTTTCTTT.

This chain uses TRBV2 with TRBJ2-1; TRBD2 is a possible D gene (6 bases). Trimming cost V 6 bases and J 5 bases, with 20 bases left between them. CDR3 length: 16 amino acids. The germline CDR1 and CDR2 sequences are SNHLY and FYNNEI. CDR3 sequence: CASRGFSGERDNEQFF. CDR3 DNA sequence: TGTGCCAGCAGGGGTTTTTCGGGGGAGCGGGACAATGAGCAGTTCTTC.

The rearrangement joins TRBV6-5 to TRBJ2-7; no firm D call. CDR1 is MNHEY and CDR2 is SVGAGI in the germline V gene. V lost 4 bases, J lost 4 bases, and 11 bases lay in between. This CDR3 comprises 13 residues. The CDR3 spells CASSFSPPYEQYF. CDR3 in DNA: TGTGCCAGCAGTTTTTCCCCTCCGTACGAGCAGTACTTC.

This clone was seen ten or more times. V is TRBV6-4 and J is TRBJ2-1, with D unresolved. V was trimmed by 5 bases and J by 3 bases, leaving 14 bases between them. CDR1 is MRHNA, CDR2 SNTAGT, per germline. CDR3 length equals 15 residues. The CDR3 reads CASSLTSSDYNEQFF. The CDR3 DNA is TGTGCCAGCAGTTTGACCTCGTCAGACTACAATGAGCAGTTCTTC.